These 23 T cell receptor beta chains share one sample of origin, sequenced in a study of blood T cells in healthy people across ages. Primers used in a second PCR of about 7 to 11 cycles were a sample-barcoded 5' primer and a J-beta primer mix. Via MiXCR, TCRdb re-called the 5' RACE reads, giving one row per CDR3 protein. Found here are around 1,600,000 distinct CDR3 sequences, about 45% of them singletons; the top ten hold about 4%. Material: blood. These receptors originate from a woman aged 18 to 35 in good health.

The chain recombines TRBV20-1 with TRBJ2-1; 10 bases line up with TRBD1. CDR1 and CDR2 from the germline V gene are DFQATT and SNEGSKA (reference sequence). The CDR3 has 14 amino acids. V was clipped by 5 bases and J by 4 bases; unmatched bases: 5. The DNA for the CDR3 is TGCAGTGCTCCGACAGGGGGCTCATACAATGAGCAGTTCTTC. Translated, it gives CSAPTGGSYNEQFF.

This clonotype was observed a few times. The rearrangement joins TRBV28 to TRBJ2-7; TRBD1 aligns across 7 bases. Germline CDR1 reads MDHEN; CDR2 reads SYDVKM. The CDR3 sequence is 15 residues long. J was trimmed by 4 bases and V by 4 bases; bases with no gene match: 10. The CDR3 DNA follows: TGTGCCAGCAGTTCTTTCTCCGGGACAGTATACGAGCAGTACTTC. It is translated as CASSSFSGTVYEQYF.

CDR3 nucleotide sequence: TGTGCCAGCAGTTTGGGACTAGCGCTCAGCAGGGAGCAGTTCTTC. Its translation: CASSLGLALSREQFF. The V and J genes are TRBV27 and TRBJ2-1, with TRBD2 identical over 10 bases. Trimming at V came to 3 bases and at J to 10 bases, leaving 9 bases not matched to a gene. CDR1 is MNHEY, CDR2 SMNVEV, per germline (reference sequence). The CDR3 consists of 15 residues.

The chain links TRBV5-4 to TRBJ2-2, with 12 bases matching TRBD1. The length of the CDR3 is 17 residues. Germline V gives CDR1 SGHNT, CDR2 YYREEE (reference sequence). Unmatched junction bases numbered 8, after V lost 2 bases and J lost 6 bases. The CDR3 nucleotides are TGTGCCAGCAGCTTAAAAATGGGACAGGGGGCGGCCGGGGAGCTGTTTTTT. It encodes CASSLKMGQGAAGELFF.

The chain combines TRBV24-1 with TRBJ2-7; the D gene is possibly TRBD2 (6 bases). V gave up 1 base and J gave up 3 bases, with 18 bases separating them. CDR3 length equals 17 residues. Per germline, CDR1 KGHDR and CDR2 SFDVKD. The CDR3 DNA reads as TGTGCCACCAGTGATTTAAGGGACGGGAGAGAACTCTACGAGCAGTACTTC. It translates to CATSDLRDGRELYEQYF.

The V call is TRBV2, the J call TRBJ2-3, with D possibly being TRBD2 (5 bases). The CDR3 is made up of 13 amino acids. Deletions cut 8 bases from V and 6 bases from J, with 15 bases between. Germline-derived CDR1 and CDR2 are SNHLY and FYNNEI. CDR3 sequence reads: CASGLDLDDTQYF. DNA of the CDR3: TGTGCCAGCGGACTCGACCTGGACGATACGCAGTATTTT. The full variable domain, in which reference TRBV2 and TRBJ2-3 provide the parts outside the CDR3, is EPEVTQTPSHQVTQMGQEVILRCVPISNHLYFYWYRQILGQKVEFLVSFYNNEISEKSEIFDDQFSVERPDGSNFTLKIRSTKLEDSAMYFCASGLDLDDTQYFGPGTRLTVL.

This chain joins TRBV13 and TRBJ2-7, with D perhaps TRBD1 or TRBD2 (5 bases each). Trimming removed 5 bases at V and 3 bases at J, with 20 bases between. Per the germline V gene, CDR1 is PRHDT and CDR2 is FYEKMQ (reference sequence). The CDR3 is 16 amino acids. The CDR3 region is CASSLGVGAGGYEQYF. The CDR3 DNA is TGTGCCAGCAGCCTCGGAGTCGGGGCGGGTGGCTACGAGCAGTACTTC.

The V and J genes are TRBV5-1 and TRBJ1-2, with 7 bases identical to TRBD1. The CDR3 has 14 amino acids. V was pared by 4 bases and J by 2 bases, with 5 bases of the junction left unmatched. CDR1 and CDR2 (germline): SGHRS, YFSETQ. In DNA, the CDR3 is TGCGCCAGCAGCGGGGGACAGTCGAACTATGGCTACACCTTC. This encodes CASSGGQSNYGYTF.

This clonotype showed up just once. The chain combines TRBV20-1 with TRBJ1-2, with D hard to call. The germline V gene encodes CDR1 DFQATT and CDR2 SNEGSKA (reference sequence). Trimming took 3 bases from V and 5 from J, leaving 13 bases between them. The CDR3 totals 13 residues. The CDR3 loop reads CSASSERGYGYTF. CDR3 nucleotide sequence: TGCAGTGCTAGTTCGGAGCGGGGATATGGCTACACCTTC.

This chain joins TRBV5-5 and TRBJ2-4; D ambiguous. With 0 bases removed from V and 6 bases from J, the gap between germline ends came to 4 bases. CDR1 is SGHKS and CDR2 is YYEKEE in the germline V gene (reference sequence). CDR3 size: 12 residues. The CDR3 region is CASSLELNIQYF. CDR3 bases: TGTGCCAGCAGCTTGGAATTAAACATTCAGTACTTC.

This clonotype was observed a single time. Germline is not matched at one junction end, which may reflect a read error. This chain uses TRBV7-2 with TRBJ2-3; weak D call: TRBD2 (7 bases). The CDR3 loop spans 15 amino acids. Germline lookup yields CDR1 SGHTA and CDR2 FQGNSA. The CDR3 sequence: CASGRAGANTDTQYF. The CDR3 DNA sequence: TGCGCCAGTGGGCGGGCGGGGGCCAACACAGATACGCAGTATTTT. Full variable domain (outside the CDR3, taken from reference TRBV7-2 and TRBJ2-3): GAGVSQSPSNKVTEKGKDVELRCDPISGHTALYWYRQSLGQGLEFLIYFQGNSAPDKSGLPSDRFSAERTGGSVSTLTIQRTQQEDSAVYLCASGRAGANTDTQYFGPGTRLTVL.

This clonotype was seen more than once but under ten times. V usage is TRBV2 and J usage is TRBJ2-7; unclear D gene. This CDR3 is built from 13 residues. In germline, CDR1 is SNHLY, CDR2 FYNNEI. Deletions cut 8 bases from V and 7 bases from J, with 18 bases between. The CDR3 sequence: CASATTAYNEQYF. The CDR3 region has the DNA TGTGCCAGCGCTACAACCGCCTACAATGAGCAGTACTTC.

V usage is TRBV12-3 or TRBV12-4 and J usage is TRBJ2-7, with D perhaps matching TRBD1 (6 bases). The CDR3 consists of 14 residues. With 7 bases removed from V and 6 bases from J, the gap between germline ends came to 19 bases. CDR3 sequence reads: CASTPTGHTGEQYF. The CDR3 region has the DNA TGTGCCAGCACCCCGACAGGCCACACGGGCGAGCAGTACTTC.

The chain links TRBV12-3 or TRBV12-4 to TRBJ2-1, with 7 bases lining up with TRBD2. CDR3 size: 16 residues. Germline trimming cut 7 bases from V and 4 bases from J; bases unmatched to any gene: 13. CDR3 sequence: CASTGGASGQYNEQFF. The CDR3 DNA follows: TGTGCCAGCACTGGAGGGGCTAGCGGACAATACAATGAGCAGTTCTTC.

This clonotype was seen many times. The chain recombines TRBV15 with TRBJ2-3; 11 bases align to TRBD2. CDR3 size: 19 residues. Unmatched junction bases numbered 11, after V lost 1 base and J lost 2 bases. The germline V gene encodes CDR1 LNHNV and CDR2 YYDKDF (reference sequence). CDR3 sequence (DNA): TGTGCCACCAGCAGAGGTTCTAGCGGGGGGCCTATAATCACAGATACGCAGTATTTT. This gives the protein CATSRGSSGGPIITDTQYF.

This clonotype was detected only a few times. This chain links TRBV9 with TRBJ1-2; D call uncertain. V lost 0 bases and J 7 bases, leaving 16 bases between the germline ends. CDR1 is SGDLS, CDR2 YYNGEE, per germline. This CDR3 comprises 15 residues. The CDR3 DNA is TGTGCCAGCAGCGTAGGTTTCCTCATACCCGGTGGCTACACCTTC. Protein: CASSVGFLIPGGYTF.

Worth noting for this clonotype: This sequence may be a read error, since a much larger clone differs from it by one base. This chain links TRBV7-2 with TRBJ2-7; possibly TRBD1 for D (6 bases). This CDR3 spans 17 amino acids. The germline gives CDR1 SGHTA, CDR2 FQGNSA. Trimming removed 8 bases at V and 0 bases at J, with 23 bases between. CDR3 sequence: CASGPQTGDTLSYEQYF. Here the CDR3 DNA reads TGTGCCAGCGGCCCCCAGACAGGTGATACTCTCTCCTACGAGCAGTACTTC. Drawing the rest from reference TRBV7-2 and TRBJ2-7, the complete variable domain is GAGVSQSPSNKVTEKGKDVELRCDPISGHTALYWYRQSLGQGLEFLIYFQGNSAPDKSGLPSDRFSAERTGGSVSTLTIQRTQQEDSAVYLCASGPQTGDTLSYEQYFGPGTRLTVT.

This chain connects TRBV14 to TRBJ2-1; the D is unclear. CDR1 SGHDN and CDR2 FVKESK come from the germline V gene. This CDR3 comprises 14 residues. V lost 1 base, J lost 10 bases, and 14 bases lay in between. The CDR3 protein is CASSQVPSSWEQFF. CDR3 DNA: TGTGCCAGCAGCCAAGTTCCCTCTTCATGGGAGCAGTTCTTC.

The chain employs TRBV6-6 and TRBJ1-2; possibly TRBD1 for D (6 bases). This CDR3 region has 14 residues. Germline loops: CDR1 MNHNY, CDR2 SVGAGI (reference sequence). Deletions cut 5 bases from V and 3 bases from J, with 13 bases between. CDR3 in amino acids: CASSKRGKDYGYTF. The CDR3 bases are TGTGCCAGCAGTAAAAGGGGGAAGGACTATGGCTACACCTTC.

This clonotype occurred once. The chain joins TRBV28 to TRBJ2-5; 10 nucleotides match TRBD1. The DNA end lines up better with TRBJ2-7; the J call may be wrong. This CDR3 region has 18 residues. In germline, CDR1 is MDHEN, CDR2 SYDVKM. CDR3 nucleotide sequence: TGTGCCAGCAGTTTATTGTGGACAGGGGGTAGCGCGGTCTACGAGCAGTACTTC. Residues: CASSLLWTGGSAVYEQYF.

The sample holds a few counts of this clonotype. The chain uses TRBV6-2 or TRBV6-3 and TRBJ2-7; D possibly corresponds to TRBD2 (5 bases). The CDR3 has 14 amino acids. Germline V gene lookup returns CDR1 MNHEY and CDR2 SVGEGT. Between the trimmed V and J ends, which lost 0 bases and 6 bases, there was a span of 12 bases. The CDR3, as DNA: TGTGCCAGCAGTTACTCCACGGGGATCGGCGAGCAGTACTTC. Translated: CASSYSTGIGEQYF.

The chain recombines TRBV20-1 with TRBJ2-7; a possible D gene is TRBD2 (6 bases). Germline loops: CDR1 DFQATT, CDR2 SNEGSKA (reference sequence). Trimming pared 7 bases from V and 2 bases from J, leaving 12 bases between. The CDR3 loop spans 12 amino acids. Written as DNA, the CDR3 is TGCAGTGTACCCCGGGGGACCTACGAGCAGTACTTC. Amino acid sequence: CSVPRGTYEQYF.

The chain combines TRBV2 with TRBJ2-1, with 11 nucleotides matching TRBD2. V shed 3 bases, J shed 7 bases, and the junction held 5 bases outside the gene matches. The CDR3 length is 15 residues. In germline, CDR1 is SNHLY, CDR2 FYNNEI. Here the CDR3 DNA reads TGTGCCAGCAGTGATGTGGCTAGCGGGAGGAATGAGCAGTTCTTC. Translation gives CASSDVASGRNEQFF.